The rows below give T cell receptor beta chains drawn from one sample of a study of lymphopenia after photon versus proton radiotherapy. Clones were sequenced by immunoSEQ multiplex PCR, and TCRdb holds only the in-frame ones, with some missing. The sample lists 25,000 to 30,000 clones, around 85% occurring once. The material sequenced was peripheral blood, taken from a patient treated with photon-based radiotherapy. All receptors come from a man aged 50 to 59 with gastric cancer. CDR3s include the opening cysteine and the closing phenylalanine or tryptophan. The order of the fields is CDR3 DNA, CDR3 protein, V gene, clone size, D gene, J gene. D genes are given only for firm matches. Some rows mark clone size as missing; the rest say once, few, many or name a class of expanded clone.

TGTGCCAGCAGCTTAAGGCTAGCTGCCACCGGGGAGCTGTTTTTT,CASSLRLAATGELFF,TRBV13,.,.,TRBJ2-2
TGCGCCAGCAGCCAGAGCGGGGGCACCTACGAGCAATACTTC,CASSQSGGTYEQYF,TRBV4-3,.,TRBD2,TRBJ2-7
TGTGCCAGTAGTCTTAATACGGTGGGCAATCAGCCCCAGCATTTT,CASSLNTVGNQPQHF,TRBV19,.,.,TRBJ1-5
TGCAGCGTTGACGGACAGCGCACCGGGGAGCTGTTTTTT,CSVDGQRTGELFF,TRBV29-1,.,.,TRBJ2-2
TGTGCTAGTGGTTTGGTCAGGGGAGAGACCCAGTACTTC,CASGLVRGETQYF,TRBV12-5,.,.,TRBJ2-5
TGCGCCAGCAGTGAACTAGCCGGGACCGGGGAGCTGTTTTTT,CASSELAGTGELFF,TRBV10-1,medium-sized,.,TRBJ2-2
TGCGCCAGCAGCCAAGTAACGGACATTCTGTTTTTT,CASSQVTDILFF,TRBV4-3,.,.,TRBJ1-4
TGCGCCAGCAGTGAGTCAACAGGGGGGGATGGCTACACCTTC,CASSESTGGDGYTF,TRBV10-2,.,TRBD1,TRBJ1-2
TGTGCCAGCAGCGTAGGCGGAAAAACAAATCAGCCCCAGCATTTT,CASSVGGKTNQPQHF,TRBV9,.,.,TRBJ1-5
TGTGCCAGTCGACGGACAGGAAATTCACCCCTCCACTTT,CASRRTGNSPLHF,TRBV6-5,few,TRBD1,TRBJ1-6
TGTGCCAGCAGCCAAGTCGGTGTCAGGGACTCTAATCAGCCCCAGCATTTT,CASSQVGVRDSNQPQHF,TRBV4-2,once,.,TRBJ1-5
TGCGCCAGCAGTGACGGGGGGCGGACAGATACGCAGTATTTT,CASSDGGRTDTQYF,TRBV10-1,.,.,TRBJ2-3
TGTGCCAGCAGCTTATTTAGCGGGGGGGCTAATGAGCAGTTCTTC,CASSLFSGGANEQFF,TRBV11-3,.,TRBD2,TRBJ2-1
TGTGCCAGCAGCTTAGCGTCGGGAAACACCATATATTTT,CASSLASGNTIYF,TRBV7-9,few,.,TRBJ1-3
TGTGCCAGCAGCCTAACGACAGGGACTAATGAAAAACTGTTTTTT,CASSLTTGTNEKLFF,TRBV7-8,.,TRBD1,TRBJ1-4
TGTGCCAGTATGGGAGCAGCGTTCTCCTCACCCCTCCACTTT,CASMGAAFSSPLHF,TRBV19,.,.,TRBJ1-6
TGTGCCAGCAGCGTCGGCAAACAAACCGGGGAGCTGTTTTTT,CASSVGKQTGELFF,TRBV9,.,.,TRBJ2-2
TGTGCCAGCAGCTCGGGCTCGCGAGGAGCCAAAAACATTCAGTACTTC,CASSSGSRGAKNIQYF,TRBV7-3,.,.,TRBJ2-4
TGTGCCAGCAGTTCGATCCGGGACAAAATCGGGCAGCCCCAGCATTTT,CASSSIRDKIGQPQHF,TRBV6-6,.,.,TRBJ1-5
TGTGCCACCAGCAGGACAGGAGATTTCGCTAATGAAAAACTGTTTTTT,CATSRTGDFANEKLFF,TRBV15,.,.,TRBJ1-4
TGTGCCAGCAGCGGAATCGGGGACAGGCCCTACGAGCAGTACTTC,CASSGIGDRPYEQYF,TRBV13,.,TRBD1,TRBJ2-7
TGTGCCAGCTCACCGACAAGCCAAGAGACCCAGTACTTC,CASSPTSQETQYF,TRBV18,.,.,TRBJ2-5
TGTGCCAGCAGAACGGGGGTGGCAGATACGCAGTATTTT,CASRTGVADTQYF,TRBV5-8,few,.,TRBJ2-3
TGTGCCAGTAGACCGAGGGGCTCAAATCAGCCCCAGCATTTT,CASRPRGSNQPQHF,TRBV19,.,.,TRBJ1-5
TGCAGCGTTGGCCCGGGGGGGAGCTCCTACGAGCAGTACTTC,CSVGPGGSSYEQYF,TRBV29-1,.,TRBD2,TRBJ2-7
TGTGCCAGCAAGGGGGACACTGAAGCTTTCTTT,CASKGDTEAFF,TRBV6-5,.,.,TRBJ1-1
TGTGCCAGCAGCTTAGGGTCAGGGGGTAGCACAGATACGCAGTATTTT,CASSLGSGGSTDTQYF,TRBV11-2,.,TRBD1,TRBJ2-3
TGCGCCAGCTCCGAATCGACTTTAAATGAAAAACTGTTTTTT,CASSESTLNEKLFF,TRBV5-1,.,.,TRBJ1-4
TGTGCCAGCAGCTCGGAGACAGTCAACCGCCCAGATACGCAGTATTTT,CASSSETVNRPDTQYF,TRBV11-2,.,.,TRBJ2-3
TGTGCCAGCAGCGTTAGCGGGGGCCCCACAGATACGCAGTATTTT,CASSVSGGPTDTQYF,TRBV11-2,.,TRBD2,TRBJ2-3
TGTGCCAGCAGTTACTTATACAAAAACTATGGCTACACCTTC,CASSYLYKNYGYTF,TRBV6-5,medium-sized,.,TRBJ1-2
TGTGCCAGCGGGACAGCCTTCTCCTACGAGCAGTACTTC,CASGTAFSYEQYF,TRBV27,once,TRBD1,TRBJ2-7
TGTGCCAGCCGGGGCCTATCACCCCTCCACTTT,CASRGLSPLHF,TRBV11-3,once,.,TRBJ1-6
TGTGCCAGCAGCTTAACACCCTGGGAGACCCAGTACTTC,CASSLTPWETQYF,TRBV7-3,.,.,TRBJ2-5
TGTGCCATCGGGGGGACTAGCGGGTACCAAGAGACCCAGTACTTC,CAIGGTSGYQETQYF,TRBV10-3,.,TRBD2,TRBJ2-5